The 10 T cell receptor delta chains below come from one sample, sequenced in a study of γδ T cells in repeated Plasmodium falciparum infection. TCRdb reran clone calling via CATT on the multiplex PCR reads. The data contain approximately 90,000 delta-chain clones, 0.75% to 1% of them singletons. Vgamma9/Vdelta2+ and Vdelta2-negative gammadelta T cells were flow-sorted from PBMC for bulk sequencing. The sample comprised gamma-delta T cells from blood. These receptors all stem from a pool of human donors (malaria-infected and uninfected, not separated).

Points on this clone: The amino acid sequence in TCRdb belongs to a much larger clone and departs from this DNA's translation at residue 9, likely a sequencing read error; the sequence shown is translated from the DNA. The chain employs TRDV1 and TRDJ1; no clear D. This CDR3 is built from 16 residues. Deletions cut 9 bases from V and 1 base from J, with 21 bases between. Germline V lookup: CDR1 TSWWSYY, CDR2 QGS. The CDR3 loop is CALEEAGVWVTDKLIF. CDR3 nucleotide sequence: TGTGCTCTGGAGGAAGCAGGGGTGTGGGTCACCGATAAACTCATCTTT.

This clone has more than one count but fewer than ten. TCRdb's entry gives the protein of a much larger clone, which mismatches this DNA's translation at residue 3, likely from a read error; the protein reported here is translated from the DNA. The rearrangement links TRDV2 to TRDJ1; possible D gene TRDD3, 6 bases. TCRdb gives no J gene; it was assigned here by matching the DNA to germline. This CDR3 has 16 residues. Per the germline V gene, CDR1 is GEAIGNYY and CDR2 is EKD. Written as DNA, the CDR3 is TGTGCCCGTGACACCGTGGGGATGCTAGGCACCGATAAACTCATCTTT. This gives the protein CARDTVGMLGTDKLIF.

A few counts support this clone. The TCRdb record carries a much larger clone's protein, which differs from this DNA's translation at residue 3; a read error is the likely cause, and the protein listed here is the DNA translation. The chain has TRDV2 and TRDJ1, with 9 bases lining up with TRDD3. Because TCRdb records no J gene, it was assigned here through a match of the DNA to germline. The CDR3 has 17 amino acids. From germline, CDR1 is GEAIGNYY and CDR2 EKD. The CDR3 nucleotides are TGTGCCCGTGACAAGGGGGATACTTCTCGGGGGGCCGATAAACTCATCTTT. This encodes CARDKGDTSRGADKLIF.

With regard to this clone: This sequence is one base from a far larger clone and is likely a read error. The same CDR3 is also encoded by other DNA sequences in this sample. This chain connects TRDV3 to TRDJ1; 12 bases are shared with TRDD3. The germline V gene has CDR1 TVYSNPD and CDR2 GDNSRS (reference sequence). The CDR3 is made up of 14 amino acids. The CDR3 DNA reads as TGTGCCAATACTGGGGGATACAACCTCGATAAACTCATCTTC. As protein: CANTGGYNLDKLIF.

This clone appeared a few times. For this DNA, TCRdb reports the protein of a much larger clone, which diverges at residue 16, most likely from a read error; the protein presented here is translated directly from the DNA. This chain links TRDV2 with TRDJ1; 10 nucleotides align to TRDD3. The J gene comes from matching the DNA to germline here; TCRdb lacks it. The CDR3 spans 22 residues. V trimming: 0 bases; J trimming: 0 bases; junction bases outside the gene matches: 21. In germline, CDR1 is GEAIGNYY, CDR2 EKD. CDR3 sequence: CACDTGQYWGIPSLRHTDKLIF. The CDR3 DNA is TGTGCCTGTGACACCGGACAATACTGGGGGATCCCTTCCCTCCGACACACCGATAAACTCATCTTT.

This clone was seen a handful of times. This DNA translates differently at residue 9 from the TCRdb protein, which is that of a much larger clone; a read error is likely, and the protein shown is the DNA's own translation. The chain carries TRDV2 and TRDJ1; 7 bases match TRDD3. Because TCRdb records no J gene, it was assigned here through a match of the DNA to germline. The germline CDR1 and CDR2 sequences are GEAIGNYY and EKD. Unmatched junction bases numbered 10, after V lost 1 base and J lost 0 bases. This CDR3 is 17 amino acids long. The CDR3: CACDTITGEFNTDKLIF. In DNA, the CDR3 is TGTGCCTGTGACACTATTACTGGGGAATTTAACACCGATAAACTCATCTTT.

This clone was picked up many times. This sample also contains other DNA sequences that code for the same CDR3. V usage is TRDV1 and J usage is TRDJ1; 12 positions agree with TRDD3. This CDR3 has 16 residues. V shed 3 bases, J shed 6 bases, and the junction held 8 bases outside the gene matches. Germline V lookup: CDR1 TSWWSYY, CDR2 QGS. CDR3: CALGDFPYWGIHKLIF. Written as DNA, the CDR3 is TGTGCTCTTGGGGACTTTCCGTACTGGGGGATACATAAACTCATCTTT.

To note about this clone: A far larger clone is one base from this, pointing to a likely read error. The same CDR3 can be traced to other DNA sequences in this sample. The CDR3 here is CACDTLGDVYTDKLIF. CDR3 coding DNA: TGTGCCTGCGACACGTTGGGGGATGTGTACACCGATAAACTCATCTTT. This chain connects TRDV2 to TRDJ1, with 8 bases identical to TRDD3. The CDR3 length is 16 residues. Germline assignment: CDR1 GEAIGNYY and CDR2 EKD.

There are a few counts of this clone. A far larger clone differs by one base, so this is likely a read error. Other DNA sequences in the same sample also yield this CDR3. The chain recombines TRDV2 with TRDJ1; D is undetermined. No J gene is reported in TCRdb; it was inferred here by comparing the DNA with germline. Germline assignment: CDR1 GEAIGNYY and CDR2 EKD. This CDR3 spans 18 amino acids. DNA for the CDR3: TGTGCCTGTGACACCGGTCGAATCGGGGTGGGAGACACCGACAAACTCATCTTT. This translates into CACDTGRIGVGDTDKLIF.

This clone was detected only a few times. For this DNA, TCRdb reports the protein of a much larger clone, which diverges at residue 2, most likely from a read error; the protein presented here is translated directly from the DNA. The gene calls are TRDV3 and TRDJ1; 8 positions agree with TRDD3. CDR1 and CDR2 (germline): TVYSNPD, GDNSRS (reference sequence). The CDR3 consists of 17 residues. The CDR3 reads CSFIKLPLQTLTGGLIF. CDR3 bases: TGTTCCTTTATAAAACTCCCCTTACAAACCCTTACTGGGGGACTCATCTTT.